This TCR beta chain was identified during a study of patients and donors after allogeneic stem cell transplantation. This clonotype occurred a few times. MiXCR, run by TCRdb on the RT-PCR reads, gives a single entry per CDR3 protein. The sample records 150,000 to 200,000 distinct CDR3 sequences, about 29% being singletons. Germline V lookup: CDR1 MNHEY, CDR2 SVGAGI. The CDR3 totals 15 residues. The ends were cut back, 2 bases at V and 3 bases at J, with 12 bases in the middle. Material for sequencing was blood, either unsorted or a sorted T cell fraction (not recorded which). This receptor was obtained from a human donor who was either an allogeneic HSCT recipient or a stem cell or donor lymphocyte infusion donor (not recorded which). It is not recorded whose cells these are; they may come from a transplant donor. The chain links TRBV6-5 to TRBJ2-3; D is perhaps TRBD1 or TRBD2 (5 bases each). The CDR3 here is CASSYGGSRTDTQYF. CDR3 coding DNA: TGTGCCAGCAGTTACGGGGGATCAAGAACAGATACGCAGTATTTT.